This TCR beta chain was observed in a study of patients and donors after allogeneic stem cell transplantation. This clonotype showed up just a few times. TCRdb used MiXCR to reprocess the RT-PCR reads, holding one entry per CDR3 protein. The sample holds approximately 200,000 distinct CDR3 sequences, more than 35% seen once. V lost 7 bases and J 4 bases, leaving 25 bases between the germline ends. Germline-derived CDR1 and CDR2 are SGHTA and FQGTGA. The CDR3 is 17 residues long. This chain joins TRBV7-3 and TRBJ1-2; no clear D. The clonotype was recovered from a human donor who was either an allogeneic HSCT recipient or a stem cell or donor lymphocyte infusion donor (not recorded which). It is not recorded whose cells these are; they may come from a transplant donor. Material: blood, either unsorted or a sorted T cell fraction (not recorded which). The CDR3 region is CASIPIGQSNLSYGYTF. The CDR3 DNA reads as TGTGCCAGCATTCCCATCGGGCAGTCAAATTTATCCTATGGCTACACCTTC.